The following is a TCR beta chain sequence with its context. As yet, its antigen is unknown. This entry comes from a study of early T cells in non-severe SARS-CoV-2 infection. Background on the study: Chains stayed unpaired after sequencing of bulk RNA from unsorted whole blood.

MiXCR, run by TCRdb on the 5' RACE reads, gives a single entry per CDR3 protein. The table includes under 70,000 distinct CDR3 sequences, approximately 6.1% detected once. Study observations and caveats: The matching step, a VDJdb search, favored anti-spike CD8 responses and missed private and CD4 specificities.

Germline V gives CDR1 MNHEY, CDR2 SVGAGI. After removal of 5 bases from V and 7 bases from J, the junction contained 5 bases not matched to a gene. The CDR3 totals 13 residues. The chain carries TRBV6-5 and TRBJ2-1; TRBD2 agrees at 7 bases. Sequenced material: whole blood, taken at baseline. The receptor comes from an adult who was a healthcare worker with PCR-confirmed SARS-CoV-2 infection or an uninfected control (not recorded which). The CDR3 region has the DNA TGTGCCAGCAGTGTCGCGGGAGTTAATGAGCAGTTCTTC. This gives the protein CASSVAGVNEQFF.